A selection of T cell receptor beta chains follows, all from one sample in a study of T cells in Graves' hyperthyroidism and ophthalmopathy. A single record per CDR3 protein comes from TCRdb applying MiXCR to the multiplex PCR reads. This table holds approximately 610,000 distinct CDR3 sequences, about 15% found once. Material: blood. These receptors were collected from a woman in her thirties or forties with Graves' ophthalmopathy. The CDR3 runs from the conserved cysteine through the conserved F or W. D genes are given only for firm matches. Clone size, where shown, is once, few, many, or a class for clones that have expanded.

len	v_gene	j_gene	abundance	d_gene	CDR3nt	CDR3aa
14	TRBV12-3/TRBV12-4	TRBJ2-5	many	TRBD2	TGTGCCAGCAAGCTAGCGGGAGGGCCGGAGACCCAGTACTTC	CASKLAGGPETQYF
14	TRBV7-9	TRBJ1-2	NA	NA	TGTGCCAGCCGCGCCGCCGGGGGCCTTGGTGGCTACACCTTC	CASRAAGGLGGYTF
13	TRBV2	TRBJ1-2	many	TRBD1	TGTGCCAGCAGTACGGACAGGGACTATGGCTACACCTTC	CASSTDRDYGYTF
14	TRBV2	TRBJ1-2	many	TRBD1	TGTGCCAGCAGTGAGGGCAGGGGGGTCTATGGCTACACCTTC	CASSEGRGVYGYTF
13	TRBV11-2	TRBJ2-5	many	NA	TGTGCCAGCAGCCACGAGCCCCAGGGGACCCAGTACTTC	CASSHEPQGTQYF
14	TRBV24-1	TRBJ2-2	many	TRBD1	TGTGCCACCAGTGAACGACAGGGCCCCGGGGAGCTGTTTTTT	CATSERQGPGELFF
13	TRBV6-1	TRBJ1-2	many	NA	TGTGCCATCCTCACCGACTTTAACTATGGCTACACCTTC	CAILTDFNYGYTF
17	TRBV5-1	TRBJ1-5	many	TRBD1	TGCGCCAGCAGCTTGAAACCAAGGGACAGCTTCAATCAGCCCCAGCATTTT	CASSLKPRDSFNQPQHF
15	TRBV19	TRBJ1-6	NA	NA	TGTGCCAGTAGTATGGTCTCCGAAAATAATTCACCCCTCCACTTT	CASSMVSENNSPLHF
11	TRBV27	TRBJ2-5	many	NA	TGTGCCAGTCAGGGGGGAGAGACCCAGTACTTC	CASQGGETQYF
17	TRBV6-4	TRBJ2-7	many	TRBD2	TGTGCCAGCAGTCGACTAGCGGGAGCTCTGAGCTCCTACGAGCAGTACTTC	CASSRLAGALSSYEQYF
14	TRBV12-3/TRBV12-4	TRBJ2-7	many	NA	TGTGCCAGCGGACGGGACGGAAGCTCCTACGAGCAGTACTTC	CASGRDGSSYEQYF
16	TRBV6-2/TRBV6-3	TRBJ2-2	many	TRBD1	TGTGCCAGCAGTGCTCCGGGACAGGGGACCACCGGGGAGCTGTTTTTT	CASSAPGQGTTGELFF
14	TRBV6-1	TRBJ2-5	many	NA	TGTGCCAGCAGTCCCCGAGGACTCGGAGGGTCCCAGTACTTC	CASSPRGLGGSQYF
12	TRBV30	TRBJ2-2	many	NA	TGTGCCTGGAGTGTAGGCCCCGGGGAGCTGTTTTTT	CAWSVGPGELFF
14	TRBV27	TRBJ2-7	many	TRBD2	TGTGCCAGCAGTTTAACTAGCGGGATGTACGAGCAGTACTTC	CASSLTSGMYEQYF
17	TRBV27	TRBJ2-7	many	NA	TGTGCCAGCAGTCCTACCCTCCTCCGGGACGGGAACTACGAGCAGTACTTC	CASSPTLLRDGNYEQYF
11	TRBV12-3/TRBV12-4	TRBJ2-2	many	NA	TGTGCCAGCACCGTTTCCGGGGAGCTGTTTTTT	CASTVSGELFF
15	TRBV12-3/TRBV12-4	TRBJ2-2	many	NA	TGTGCCAGCATAACAGGATACCTGAACACCGGGGAGCTGTTTTTT	CASITGYLNTGELFF
12	TRBV2	TRBJ2-7	many	NA	TGTGCCAGCACCGGGACAAACTACGAGCAGTACTTC	CASTGTNYEQYF
14	TRBV6-1	TRBJ2-5	NA	TRBD2	TGTGCCAGCAGCCGGGACTATTTTCGCGAGACCCAGTACTTC	CASSRDYFRETQYF
15	TRBV6-5	TRBJ2-7	many	NA	TGTGCCAGCAGTTATGTGGGGCAGGGGGGCTACGAGCAGTACTTC	CASSYVGQGGYEQYF
14	TRBV6-5	TRBJ1-2	many	NA	TGTGCCAGCAGCCGAGACAGAACTAACTATGGCTACACCTTC	CASSRDRTNYGYTF